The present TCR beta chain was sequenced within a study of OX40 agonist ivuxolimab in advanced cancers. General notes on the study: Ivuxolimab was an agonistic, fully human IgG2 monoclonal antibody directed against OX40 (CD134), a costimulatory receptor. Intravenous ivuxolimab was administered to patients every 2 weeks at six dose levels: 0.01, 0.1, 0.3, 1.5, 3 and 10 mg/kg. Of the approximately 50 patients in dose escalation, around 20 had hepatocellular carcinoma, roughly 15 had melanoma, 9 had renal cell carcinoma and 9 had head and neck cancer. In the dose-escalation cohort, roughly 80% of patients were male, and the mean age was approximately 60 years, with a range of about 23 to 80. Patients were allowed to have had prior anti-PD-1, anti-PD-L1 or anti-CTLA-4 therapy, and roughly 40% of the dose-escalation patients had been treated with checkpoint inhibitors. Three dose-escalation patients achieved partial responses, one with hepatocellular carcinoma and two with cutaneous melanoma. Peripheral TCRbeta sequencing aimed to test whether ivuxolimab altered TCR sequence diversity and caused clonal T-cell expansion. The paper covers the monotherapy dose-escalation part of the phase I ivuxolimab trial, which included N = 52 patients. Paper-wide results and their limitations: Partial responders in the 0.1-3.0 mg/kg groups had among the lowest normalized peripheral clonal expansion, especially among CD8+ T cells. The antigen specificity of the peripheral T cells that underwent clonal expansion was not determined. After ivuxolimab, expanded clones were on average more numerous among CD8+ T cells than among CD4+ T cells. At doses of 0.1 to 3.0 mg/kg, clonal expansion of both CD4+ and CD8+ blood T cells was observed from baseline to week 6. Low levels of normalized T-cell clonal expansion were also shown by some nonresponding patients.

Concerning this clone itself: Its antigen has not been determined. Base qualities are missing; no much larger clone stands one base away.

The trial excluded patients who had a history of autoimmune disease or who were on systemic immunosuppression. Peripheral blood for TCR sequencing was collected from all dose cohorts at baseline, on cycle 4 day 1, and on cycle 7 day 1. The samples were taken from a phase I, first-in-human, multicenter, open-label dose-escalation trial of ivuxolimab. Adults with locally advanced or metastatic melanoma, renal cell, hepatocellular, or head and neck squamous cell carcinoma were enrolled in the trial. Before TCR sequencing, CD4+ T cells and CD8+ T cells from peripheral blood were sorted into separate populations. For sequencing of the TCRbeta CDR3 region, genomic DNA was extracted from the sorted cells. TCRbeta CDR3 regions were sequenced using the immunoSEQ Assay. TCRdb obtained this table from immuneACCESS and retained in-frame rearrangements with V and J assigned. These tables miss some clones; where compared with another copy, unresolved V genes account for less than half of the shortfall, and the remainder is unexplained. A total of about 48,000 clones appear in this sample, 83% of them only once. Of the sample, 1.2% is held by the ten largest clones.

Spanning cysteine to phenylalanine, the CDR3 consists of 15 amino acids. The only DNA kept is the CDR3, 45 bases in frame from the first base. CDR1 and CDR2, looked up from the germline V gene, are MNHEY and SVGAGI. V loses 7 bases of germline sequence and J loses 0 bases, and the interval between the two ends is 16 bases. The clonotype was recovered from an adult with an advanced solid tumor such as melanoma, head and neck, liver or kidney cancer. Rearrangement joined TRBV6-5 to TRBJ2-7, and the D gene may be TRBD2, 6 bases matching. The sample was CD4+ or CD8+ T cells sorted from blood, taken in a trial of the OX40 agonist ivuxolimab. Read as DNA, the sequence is TGTGCCAGCAACCCGGGGGACCGTTACTCCTACGAGCAGTACTTC. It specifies CASNPGDRYSYEQYF.